The clone carrying this T cell receptor (beta chain) has a count of ten or more. Participants, patients aged 18 to 65, had newly diagnosed hyperthyroidism with a duration under 2 months. This entry is derived from a study of T cells in Graves' hyperthyroidism and ophthalmopathy. Across the whole study: The blood sample was taken at first diagnosis, before treatment began.

From RNA transcripts, TCR beta CDR3 regions were amplified. The study used the HTBI primer set for a first-round RT-PCR of the TCR CDR3. TCRdb independently ran MiXCR on the multiplex PCR reads; one entry per CDR3 protein. The sample gives about 320,000 distinct CDR3 sequences, 15% to 20% of which show up once; approximately 35% is in the top ten. The source is a man aged 30 to 45 with Graves' hyperthyroidism. Sequencing was performed on blood.

The CDR3 protein is CASSLHGTSGSPTDTQYF. In DNA form, the CDR3 reads TGTGCCAGCTCGCTCCACGGGACTAGCGGGAGTCCCACAGATACGCAGTATTTT. The chain employs TRBV18 and TRBJ2-3; 14 nucleotides align to TRBD2. CDR3 size: 18 residues. The V gene end was trimmed by 6 bases and the J gene end by 2 bases; junction bases not matched to a gene: 10. The germline V gene encodes CDR1 KGHSH and CDR2 LQKENI.